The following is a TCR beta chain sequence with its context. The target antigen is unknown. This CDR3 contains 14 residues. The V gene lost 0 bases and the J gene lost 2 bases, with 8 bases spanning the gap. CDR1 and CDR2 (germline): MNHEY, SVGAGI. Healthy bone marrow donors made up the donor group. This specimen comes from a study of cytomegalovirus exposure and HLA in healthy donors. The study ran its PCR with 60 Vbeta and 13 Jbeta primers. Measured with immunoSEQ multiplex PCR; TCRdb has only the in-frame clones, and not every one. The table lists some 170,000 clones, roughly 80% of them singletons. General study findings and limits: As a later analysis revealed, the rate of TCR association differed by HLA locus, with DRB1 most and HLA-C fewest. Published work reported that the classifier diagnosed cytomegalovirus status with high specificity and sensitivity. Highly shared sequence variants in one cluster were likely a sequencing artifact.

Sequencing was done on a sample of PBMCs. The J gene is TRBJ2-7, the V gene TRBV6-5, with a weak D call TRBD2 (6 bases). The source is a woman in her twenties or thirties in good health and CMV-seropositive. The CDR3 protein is CASSYSGLPYEQYF. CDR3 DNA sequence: TGTGCCAGCAGTTACTCAGGACTACCCTACGAGCAGTACTTC.